The clone carrying this T cell receptor (beta chain) was seen a few times. The sample is drawn from a study of patients and donors after allogeneic stem cell transplantation. TCRdb re-analysed the RT-PCR reads in MiXCR, keeping a single row per CDR3 protein. The sample includes hundreds of thousands of distinct CDR3 sequences, 13% to 15% seen only once; the top ten take 11%. Germline V gene lookup returns CDR1 MNHEY and CDR2 SVGAGI. The CDR3 spans 15 residues. V shed 2 bases, J shed 5 bases, and the junction held 8 bases outside the gene matches. The sequence came from a human donor who was either an allogeneic HSCT recipient or a stem cell or donor lymphocyte infusion donor (not recorded which). It is not recorded whose cells these are; they may come from a transplant donor. The sequencing sample was made of blood, either unsorted or a sorted T cell fraction (not recorded which). The chain carries TRBV6-5 and TRBJ1-1; 7 bases fit TRBD1. The CDR3 bases are TGTGCCAGCAGTTACAAGAGGGGGCGCAGGACTGAAGCTTTCTTT. It is translated as CASSYKRGRRTEAFF.